This TCR beta chain was identified during a study of OX40 agonist ivuxolimab in advanced cancers. The data were produced by immunoSEQ multiplex PCR, yet TCRdb's version contains in-frame clones alone and is incomplete. This repertoire shows about 77,000 clones, about 85% found once; its top ten account for 2% to 2.5%. Regarding the study as a whole: Blood T cells, both CD4+ and CD8+, expanded clonally by week 6 at 0.1 to 3.0 mg/kg.

Of note for this clone: Its antigen remains unknown. The same CDR3 arises from other DNA sequences in this sample as well.

This CDR3 is built from 15 residues. Germline V gene lookup returns CDR1 MNHNS and CDR2 SASEGT. The junction had 3 bases not matched to a gene; V was cut back by 2 bases and J by 3 bases. The receptor comes from an adult with an advanced solid tumor such as melanoma, head and neck, liver or kidney cancer. This specimen consisted of CD4+ or CD8+ T cells sorted from blood, obtained in a trial of the OX40 agonist ivuxolimab. This sequence joins TRBV6-1 and TRBJ1-5, with TRBD1 matching over 8 bases. CDR3 in amino acids: CASSERDRPNQPQHF. DNA for the CDR3: TGTGCCAGCAGTGAAAGGGACAGGCCCAATCAGCCCCAGCATTTT.